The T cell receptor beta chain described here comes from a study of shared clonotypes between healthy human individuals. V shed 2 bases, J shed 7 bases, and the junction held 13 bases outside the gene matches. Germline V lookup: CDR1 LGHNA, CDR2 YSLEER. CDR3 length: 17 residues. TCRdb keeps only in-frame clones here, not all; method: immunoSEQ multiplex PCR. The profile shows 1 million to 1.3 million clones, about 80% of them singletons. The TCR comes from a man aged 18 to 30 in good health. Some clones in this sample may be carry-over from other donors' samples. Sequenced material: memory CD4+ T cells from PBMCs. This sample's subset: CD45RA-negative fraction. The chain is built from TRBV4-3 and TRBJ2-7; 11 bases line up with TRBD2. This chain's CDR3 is CASSQTPLAGGPREQYF. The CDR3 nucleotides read TGCGCCAGCAGCCAAACCCCCTTAGCGGGAGGGCCGCGGGAGCAGTACTTC.